This T cell receptor beta chain appears in the sequencing data of a study of cytomegalovirus exposure and HLA in healthy donors. In the study overall: Unique TCRs from HLA-typed donors, 85 million to 100 million of them, were held in an early data release.

In the PCR, 60 Vbeta and 13 Jbeta primers were used. Original data processing: An analysis performed later counted around 80 million unique TCR beta chains (around 10 million of them shared). Generated by immunoSEQ multiplex PCR, the TCRdb table keeps only in-frame clones and is missing some. V and J calls and clone size are those listed in that table; D and trimming were worked out from the DNA. This table holds some 140,000 clones, approximately 61% found once. Study findings and constraints: Later analysis placed DRB1 highest and HLA-C lowest in TCR association rates, which differed by HLA locus. With further analysis later on, most CMV-associated TCR beta chains appeared HLA-restricted.

Germline V gene sequence: CDR1 LNHDA, CDR2 SQIVND (reference sequence). V lost 4 bases and J lost 5; bases outside the gene matches: 10. The CDR3 is made up of 16 amino acids. With regard to this clone: Its antigen is not known.

The chain couples TRBV19 to TRBJ2-7; 11 nucleotides match TRBD1. Sequencing was done on a sample of PBMCs. This clonotype originated in a human donor in good health. This CDR3 is CASSRTGQGARNEQYF. DNA for the CDR3: TGTGCCAGTAGTAGGACCGGACAGGGGGCGAGGAACGAGCAGTACTTC.